Here is one T cell receptor beta chain with its context. Germline V gene sequence: CDR1 SGHTA, CDR2 FQGNSA. This CDR3 spans 14 amino acids. TCRdb re-called the reads and shows each CDR3 protein once, DNA omitted. Reported are about 5,000 distinct CDR3 sequences; the ten largest clones contain 5.5% to 7.5%. The data originate from a study of diagnostic markers for celiac disease. Specimen: either unsorted cells or a sorted T cell fraction (not recorded which). The TCR originated in a human donor. This table probably holds off-target reads from a library built for another chain. The chain employs TRBV7-2 and TRBJ2-3; TCRdb selects TRBD1, and the lack of DNA leaves this call unchecked. The CDR3 sequence: CASSLRPGSDTQYF.